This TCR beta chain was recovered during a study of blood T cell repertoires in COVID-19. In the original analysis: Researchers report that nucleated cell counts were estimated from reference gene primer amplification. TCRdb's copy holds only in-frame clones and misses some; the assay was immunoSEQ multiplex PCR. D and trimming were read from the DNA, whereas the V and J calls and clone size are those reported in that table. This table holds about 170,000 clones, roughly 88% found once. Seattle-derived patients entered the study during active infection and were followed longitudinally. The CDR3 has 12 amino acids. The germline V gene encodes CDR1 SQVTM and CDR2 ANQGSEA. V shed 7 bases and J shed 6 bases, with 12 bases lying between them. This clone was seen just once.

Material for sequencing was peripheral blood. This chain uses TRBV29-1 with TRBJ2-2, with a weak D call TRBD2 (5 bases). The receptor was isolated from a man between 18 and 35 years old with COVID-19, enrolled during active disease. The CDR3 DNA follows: TGCAGCGGTGGACTCCCCGCCGGGGAGCTGTTTTTT. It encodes CSGGLPAGELFF.